This TCR beta chain was identified in a study of T cell responses to AZD1222 COVID-19 vaccine (TCRdb year 2021). Broadly, across the study: AZD1222 recipients given second doses at about 4 weeks or at about 12 weeks were pooled, since spike-specific TCR depth and breadth were not found to differ between the two schedules. Trial participants were enrolled by age into subgroups of 18-55, 56-69 and 70-plus years, and 148, 28 and 57 TCR-sequenced participants, respectively, were included in these subgroups. TCR sequencing was performed for 230 to 250 trial participants, of whom around 210 were given two doses of AZD1222 and approximately 25 were given two doses of MenACWY control vaccine. The research as a whole found: Spike-specific TCR breadth and depth rose significantly after two AZD1222 doses compared with day 0 and with MenACWY recipients. The 56-69-year group was small, and its depth increase did not reach significance, likely because of low power. Participants were mostly white British, with more females than males. The authors suggested clonal diversity may have been underestimated. Epitopes outside the regions mutated in the B.1.351 and B.1.1.7 variants were reportedly recognized by nearly half of the unique spike-specific TCRs. Because no day 14 peak-response samples were available, the repertoires could be characterized only after the peak T cell response. Conclusions about previously exposed vaccinees are limited because only five to seven AZD1222 recipients were SARS-CoV-2 seropositive at baseline. CD4 TCRs associated with the vaccine covered the entire spike protein, and the dominant responses were in regions 160-218 and 743-854.

The time point label for this specimen denotes: baseline before first vaccination. Vaccinee samples were obtained from the UK trials COV001 and COV002, which included a single-blind randomized controlled phase 2/3 trial of AZD1222 (ChAdOx1 nCoV-19) in healthy adults. Trial participant PBMC samples were collected at day 0 and day 28 after the second dose for TCRbeta chain sequencing. The CDR3, from cysteine to phenylalanine, totals 17 residues. Here the CDR3 DNA is all that survives: 51 bases in frame from base 1. For this chain, trimming is 1 base at the V end and 11 bases at the J end, and the number of junction bases without a gene match is 13. Sequences GTSNPN (CDR1) and SVGIG (CDR2) are obtained from the germline V gene (reference sequence). The CDR3 regions of human TCRbeta chains were analyzed by immunosequencing. As for the original processing: Repertoire TCRs were checked for matches against a reference library of SARS-CoV-2-specific TCRs that had been generated using the MIRA antigen-specificity platform. Breadth meant the fraction of unique TCRs that were SARS-CoV-2-associated, whereas depth meant the fraction of total T cells that were SARS-CoV-2-associated. Using the MIRA data, each spike-specific TCR was mapped to the spike region that the TCR reacts to and placed in a CD4 or CD8 class. Log10-transformed breadth and depth values were compared by one-way ANOVA with Sidak's multiple comparisons tests. TCRdb's version of the immuneACCESS table is confined to in-frame rearrangements and falls short of the full clone set. An unresolved V gene accounts for under half of the shortfall where checked; the remainder is of unknown origin. D and trimming come from the DNA, and the V and J calls and clone size come from that table. Counted in this sample were roughly 180,000 clones; 94% of them appeared once. Together, the top ten hold roughly a tenth of the sample.

For this clone: Its antigen is unknown. No much larger clonotype is one base removed from it; base qualities were not supplied.

The sequenced sample was peripheral blood, obtained on day 0 of AZD1222 vaccination. The chain was built from TRBV30 and TRBJ2-3, and 15 junctional nucleotides match TRBD2. The sequence was obtained from an adult in good health. The CDR3 sequence is CAWSAAGTSGRRGGQYF. The DNA sequence is as follows: TGTGCCTGGAGTGCCGCCGGGACTAGCGGGAGGCGGGGCGGGCAGTATTTT. This CDR3, with the reference TRBV30 and TRBJ2-3 proteins standing in past its ends, gives the full variable domain SQTIHQWPATLVQPVGSPLSLECTVEGTSNPNLYWYRQAAGRGLQLLFYSVGIGQISSEVPQNLSASRPQDRQFILSSKKLLLSDSGFYLCAWSAAGTSGRRGGQYFGPGTRLTVL.